This T cell receptor (beta chain) was recorded in a study of OX40 agonist ivuxolimab in advanced cancers. Study details: Prior anti-PD-1, anti-PD-L1 or anti-CTLA-4 therapy did not bar entry, and about 38% had some. General observations from the study: By week 6 at 0.1 to 3.0 mg/kg, blood CD4+ and CD8+ T cells had expanded clonally.

As for this clone: Its antigen is unknown.

The data were produced by immunoSEQ multiplex PCR, yet TCRdb's version contains in-frame clones alone and is incomplete. The sample gives some 94,000 clones, approximately 90% of which show up once; 0.7% to 1% is in the top ten. The germline V and J ends were trimmed by 3 bases and 5 bases, with 14 bases remaining between them. The germline V gene has CDR1 SNHLY and CDR2 FYNNEI. The CDR3 totals 14 residues. This sequence joins TRBV2 and TRBJ2-7; D tentatively fits TRBD1 or TRBD2 (5 bases each). Sequences were derived from CD4+ or CD8+ T cells sorted from blood, sampled in a trial of the OX40 agonist ivuxolimab. The clonotype was recovered from an adult with an advanced solid tumor such as melanoma, head and neck, liver or kidney cancer. For the CDR3, the DNA is TGTGCCAGCAGTGAGGGGGTCCCGGTGAACGAGCAGTACTTC. Encoded protein: CASSEGVPVNEQYF.